This T cell receptor beta chain was captured in a study of CD8 T cells in ankylosing spondylitis. Study-wide results and limits: Earlier work had already found some motif variants in reactive arthritis synovial fluid and blood. A CD8+ phenotype characterized the disease-linked clones, which were relatively rare in peripheral blood. There was a TCR beta motif, made of 7 or 8 highly homologous variants, that appeared characteristic of ankylosing spondylitis blood.

Quantitative 5'-RACE with molecular barcodes generated TCR beta libraries. TCRdb re-derived calls from the 5' RACE reads in MiXCR, one entry per CDR3 protein. The table includes roughly 370,000 distinct CDR3 sequences, about 20% detected once. Concerning this clonotype: Its antigen is as yet unknown.

The receptor was isolated from a male donor with ankylosing spondylitis. Sequencing input: blood, either unsorted or a sorted T cell fraction (not recorded which).

The CDR3 nucleotides are TGTGCCAGCAGTCTCTCCCGGTGGCTCCCGGGGGCTTTCTTT. This gives the protein CASSLSRWLPGAFF. The J gene is TRBJ1-1, the V gene TRBV27; D is unresolved. This CDR3 comprises 14 residues. Between the trimmed V and J ends, which lost 5 bases and 11 bases, there was a span of 21 bases. The germline CDR1 and CDR2 sequences are MNHEY and SMNVEV (reference sequence).